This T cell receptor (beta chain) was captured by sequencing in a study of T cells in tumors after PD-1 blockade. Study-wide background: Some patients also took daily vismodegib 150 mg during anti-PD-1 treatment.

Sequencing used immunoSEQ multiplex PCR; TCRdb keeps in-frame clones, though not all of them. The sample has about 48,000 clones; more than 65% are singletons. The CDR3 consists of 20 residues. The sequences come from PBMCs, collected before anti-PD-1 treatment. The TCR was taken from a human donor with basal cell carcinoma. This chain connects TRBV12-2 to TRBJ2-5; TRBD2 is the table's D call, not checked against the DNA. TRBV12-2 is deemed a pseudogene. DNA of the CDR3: TGTGCAAGTCGCTTAGGTCCGGGACTAGCGGGGGTGTCTACCCAAGAGACCCAGTACTTC. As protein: CASRLGPGLAGVSTQETQYF.